The clone carrying this TCR beta chain was counted many times. The target antigen is unknown. The data stem from a study of glioma-infiltrating T cells. General study results and limits: Non-neoplastic patients had below-expected tissue-blood divergence, while all gliomas exceeded expectation. Very few CDR3 sequences were shared between tissue and blood.

V gave up 1 base and J gave up 7 bases, with 5 bases separating them. The CDR3 contains 12 residues. In germline, CDR1 is LNHNV, CDR2 YYDKDF (reference sequence). Using RNA template, CDR3s of TCR alpha and beta were amplified with iRepertoire arm-PCR. One-step reverse transcription and amplification started from approximately 100-400 ng of tissue mRNA or PBMC total RNA. TCRdb passed the multiplex PCR reads through MiXCR, listing each CDR3 protein once. Among approximately 90,000 distinct CDR3 sequences, around a quarter were seen once, and the ten largest hold 6.7%. The V and J genes are TRBV15 and TRBJ2-1; D not certain. The sequencing sample was made of glioma tissue, nonneoplastic brain tissue, or PBMCs (not recorded which). This clonotype originated in a human donor with low-grade glioma or glioblastoma, undergoing nonglioma brain surgery, or in good health (not recorded which). The CDR3 region has the DNA TGTGCCACCAGCAGAGCCAGGAATGAGCAGTTCTTC. Its translation is CATSRARNEQFF.